The present T cell receptor beta chain was sequenced within a study of blood T cell repertoires in COVID-19. At the level of the study: The study drew acute and convalescent COVID-19 samples from the United States, Italy and Spain. In each case, the material was cDNA or gDNA derived from T cells, B-cell-depleted T cells, or PBMCs.

Source study methods: Counts of nucleated cells, estimated from reference gene primer amplification, were obtained. This table comes from immunoSEQ multiplex PCR, and its TCRdb copy is limited to in-frame clones, with some not included. V and J calls and clone size follow that table, whereas D and trimming were derived from the DNA. Found here are about 94,000 clones, about four fifths of them singletons; the top ten hold 15% to 20%. Germline CDR1 KGHSH, CDR2 LQKENI. The CDR3 runs 17 residues. Trimming shortened V by 6 bases and J by 0 bases, and 15 bases separated the two germline ends. This clone appeared a few times.

Sample: peripheral blood. The chain has TRBV18 and TRBJ2-6, with D perhaps matching TRBD1 (6 bases). This receptor was taken from a human donor in a cohort sampled during active COVID-19. The chain's CDR3 is CASSYRTGNSGANVLTF. CDR3 bases: TGTGCCAGCTCGTACCGTACAGGGAACTCTGGGGCCAACGTCCTGACTTTC.